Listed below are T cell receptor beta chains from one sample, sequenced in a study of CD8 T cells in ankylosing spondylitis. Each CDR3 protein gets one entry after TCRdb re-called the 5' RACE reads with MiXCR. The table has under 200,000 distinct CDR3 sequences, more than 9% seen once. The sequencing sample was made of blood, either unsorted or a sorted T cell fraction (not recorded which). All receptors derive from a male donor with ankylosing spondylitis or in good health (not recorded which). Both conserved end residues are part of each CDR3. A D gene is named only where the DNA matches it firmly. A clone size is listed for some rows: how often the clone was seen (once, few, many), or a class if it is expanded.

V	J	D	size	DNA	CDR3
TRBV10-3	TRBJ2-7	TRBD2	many	TGTGCCATCTCTCGACTAGCTGCCGAGCAGTACTTC	CAISRLAAEQYF
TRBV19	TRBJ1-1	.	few	TGTGCCAGTAGTATCCAGCTTACCCCCAACACTGAAGCTTTCTTT	CASSIQLTPNTEAFF
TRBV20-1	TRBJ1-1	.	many	TGCAGTGGGGGAGGCATGAACACTGAAGCTTTCTTT	CSGGGMNTEAFF
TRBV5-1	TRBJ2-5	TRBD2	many	TGCGCCAGCAGCGGAGGACTAGCGGGGGGGCCTGTGCGCGAGACCCAGTACTTC	CASSGGLAGGPVRETQYF
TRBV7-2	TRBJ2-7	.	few	TGTGCCAGCAGCTGGGGCCGGGGAGGATACGAGCAGTACTTC	CASSWGRGGYEQYF
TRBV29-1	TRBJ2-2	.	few	TGCAGCGTTCGGCCTCCGTCCGGGGAGCTGTTTTTT	CSVRPPSGELFF
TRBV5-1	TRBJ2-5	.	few	TGCGCCAGCAGCTTGGCACTTAACTCAGAGACCCAGTACTTC	CASSLALNSETQYF
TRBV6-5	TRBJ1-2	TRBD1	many	TGTGCCAGCAGTTACGCCTCCTCGGGACAGGCTAACTATGGCTACACCTTC	CASSYASSGQANYGYTF
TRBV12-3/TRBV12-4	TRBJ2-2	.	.	TGTGCCAGCCCTAGGTCAGCTAGCGACACCGGGGAGCTGTTTTTT	CASPRSASDTGELFF
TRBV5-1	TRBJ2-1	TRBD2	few	TGCGCCAGCAGACCCAGCATCTTAGCGGGAGGGCCCTCGGAGCAGTTCTTC	CASRPSILAGGPSEQFF
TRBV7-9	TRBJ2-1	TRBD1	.	TGTGCCAGTGCGGGACAGGGGTACAATGAGCAGTTCTTC	CASAGQGYNEQFF
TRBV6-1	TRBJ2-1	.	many	TGTGCCAGCAGTGAAGAAAGGCAGGGGCAGTTCTTC	CASSEERQGQFF
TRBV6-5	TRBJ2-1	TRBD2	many	TGTGCCAGCAGTTCCCAACGCGGGGGGGCGCGGATCAATGAGCAGTTCTTC	CASSSQRGGARINEQFF
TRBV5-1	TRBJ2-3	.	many	TGCGCCAGCAGCGCATCGTTGGGGGCAGATACGCAGTATTTT	CASSASLGADTQYF
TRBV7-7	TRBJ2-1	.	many	TGTGCCAGCAGCCCCGGGAGCGATGAGCAGTTCTTC	CASSPGSDEQFF
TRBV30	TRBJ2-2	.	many	TGTGCCTGGAGTCGGCAGGAGCTGTTTTTT	CAWSRQELFF
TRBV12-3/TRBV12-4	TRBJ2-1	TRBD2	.	TGTGCCAGCAGACTAGCGGGATACTACAATGAGCAGTTCTTC	CASRLAGYYNEQFF
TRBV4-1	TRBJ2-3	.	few	TGCGCCAGCAGCCAAGATGCAGGGAGGATGGATACGCAGTATTTT	CASSQDAGRMDTQYF
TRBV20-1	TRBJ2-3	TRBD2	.	TGCAGTGCCCGACTAGCGGGAGAATCTAATACGCAGTATTTT	CSARLAGESNTQYF
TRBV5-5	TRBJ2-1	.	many	TGTGCCAGCAGCTCCCTAGGGGTGCCCTACAATGAGCAGTTCTTC	CASSSLGVPYNEQFF
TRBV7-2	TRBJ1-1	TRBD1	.	TGTGCCAGCAGCTTAGAGGGGGCAGGCGCCGCTTTCTTT	CASSLEGAGAAFF
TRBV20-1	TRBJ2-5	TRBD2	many	TGCAGTGCTGACCCCGGGACTAGCGGGAGTGAGACCCAGTACTTC	CSADPGTSGSETQYF
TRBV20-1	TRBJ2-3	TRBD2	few	TGCAGTGCTAATCTGGCAGGAGCGGGAGGTCCTAGCACAGATACGCAGTATTTT	CSANLAGAGGPSTDTQYF
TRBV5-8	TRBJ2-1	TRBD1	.	TGTGCCAGCAGCTATCTCGGGACAGTGGTCGATGAGCAGTTCTTC	CASSYLGTVVDEQFF
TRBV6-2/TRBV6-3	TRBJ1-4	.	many	TGTGCCAGCAGTTACTCTGCTAATGAAAAACTGTTTTTT	CASSYSANEKLFF
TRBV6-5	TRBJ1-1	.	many	TGTGCCAGCAGTTACTCGTCAGGGAGGACTGAAGCTTTCTTT	CASSYSSGRTEAFF
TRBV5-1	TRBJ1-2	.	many	TGCGCCAGCAGCCCACCCAGACAGTCCTATGGCTACACCTTC	CASSPPRQSYGYTF
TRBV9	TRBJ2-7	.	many	TGTGCCAGCAGCGTAGAGGGGGAAAGGGACGAGCAGTACTTC	CASSVEGERDEQYF
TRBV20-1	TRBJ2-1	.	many	TGCAGTGCTAGAGGGGGACTCGGCGCCTACAATGAGCAGTTCTTC	CSARGGLGAYNEQFF
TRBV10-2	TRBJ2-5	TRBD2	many	TGCGCCAGCGGACTAGCGGGAATCCAAGAGACCCAGTACTTC	CASGLAGIQETQYF
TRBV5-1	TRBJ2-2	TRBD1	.	TGCGCCAGCAGCTTGGAGGGGACAGATTACACCGGGGAGCTGTTTTTT	CASSLEGTDYTGELFF
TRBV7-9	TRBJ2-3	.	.	TGTGCCAGCAGCTTTGACCGAAAAGGCGATACGCAGTATTTT	CASSFDRKGDTQYF
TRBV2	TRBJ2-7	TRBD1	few	TGTGCCAGCATCGGACAGGGTGGGTACGAGCAGTACTTC	CASIGQGGYEQYF
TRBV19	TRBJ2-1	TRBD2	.	TGTGCCAGTAATAGGCGGGGGACTAGCGGGAGCACCTACAATGAGCAGTTCTTC	CASNRRGTSGSTYNEQFF
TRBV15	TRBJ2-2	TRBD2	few	TGTGCCACCAGCCGCTGGACTAGCGGGAGCACCGGGGAGCTGTTTTTT	CATSRWTSGSTGELFF
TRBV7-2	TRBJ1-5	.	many	TGTGCCAGCAGCCCACCGGGGGATAGCAATCAGCCCCAGCATTTT	CASSPPGDSNQPQHF
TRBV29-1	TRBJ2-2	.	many	TGCAGCGTTCCTAGGGGGGGGAACACCGGGGAGCTGTTTTTT	CSVPRGGNTGELFF
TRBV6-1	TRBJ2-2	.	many	TGTGCCAGCAGTAGGGGAACCACCGGGGAGCTGTTTTTT	CASSRGTTGELFF
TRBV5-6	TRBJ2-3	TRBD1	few	TGTGCCAGCAGCTTCTCGAGGGGGCCAGATACGCAGTATTTT	CASSFSRGPDTQYF
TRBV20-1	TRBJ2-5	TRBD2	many	TGCAGTGCGGGGCATCCCGGGGGGGGGCGTCAAGAGACCCAGTACTTC	CSAGHPGGGRQETQYF
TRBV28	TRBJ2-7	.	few	TGTGCCAGCAGTTTATCCCTCGCAGGGGAGCAGTACTTC	CASSLSLAGEQYF
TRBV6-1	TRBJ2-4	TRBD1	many	TGTGCCAGCAGTCGAACTAAACAGGGGGGAAAAGACATTCAGTACTTC	CASSRTKQGGKDIQYF
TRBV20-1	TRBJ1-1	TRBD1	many	TGCAGTGCTAGGGGGAACGCCGGGACAGGGCCTTTCTTT	CSARGNAGTGPFF
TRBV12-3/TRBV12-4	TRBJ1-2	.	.	TGTGCCAGCAGTTTAACCGGGGAACGGTACTATGGCTACACCTTC	CASSLTGERYYGYTF
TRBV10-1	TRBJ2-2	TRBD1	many	TGCGCCAGCAGTGGAAGACAGGGTAACACCGGGGAGCTGTTTTTT	CASSGRQGNTGELFF
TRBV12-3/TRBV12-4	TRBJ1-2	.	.	TGTGCCAGCAGTTTAGCTGGGGCTCGTAAGGACTATGGCTACACCTTC	CASSLAGARKDYGYTF
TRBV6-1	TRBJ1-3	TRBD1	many	TGTGCCAGCAGTCGACAGGGGCACGGAAACACCATATATTTT	CASSRQGHGNTIYF
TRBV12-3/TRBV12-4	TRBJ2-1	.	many	TGTGCCAGCAGTTTAGCGGGGGGGCGTGGTGAGCAGTTCTTC	CASSLAGGRGEQFF